This entry describes one T cell receptor (beta chain). The antigen is unknown. The V gene lost 1 base and the J gene lost 6 bases, with 11 bases spanning the gap. The CDR3 is 14 residues long. CDR1 and CDR2 (germline): SGHRS, YFSETQ. The data are from a study of T cells after yellow fever vaccination. Points from the study as a whole: Some clonotypes were seen in both the CD4 and the CD8 compartments. These made up a small share and likely arose from convergent recombination.

UMIs and a universal primer site were added when TCR cDNA was made by 5'RACE template switching. TCRdb redid the calling of the 5' RACE reads with MiXCR, one entry per CDR3 protein. The sample contains 120,000 or so distinct CDR3 sequences, around 15% of which appear only once. This chain joins TRBV5-1 and TRBJ1-5; D possibly corresponds to TRBD1 (5 bases). The input for sequencing was CD8+ T cells sorted from PBMCs, taken 5 days after the yellow fever booster vaccination. This TCR was recovered from a young man who received the YFV17D yellow fever vaccine. Written as DNA, the CDR3 is TGCGCCAGCAGCTTGTTCCAGGGTGGTCAGCCCCAGCATTTT. Protein: CASSLFQGGQPQHF.